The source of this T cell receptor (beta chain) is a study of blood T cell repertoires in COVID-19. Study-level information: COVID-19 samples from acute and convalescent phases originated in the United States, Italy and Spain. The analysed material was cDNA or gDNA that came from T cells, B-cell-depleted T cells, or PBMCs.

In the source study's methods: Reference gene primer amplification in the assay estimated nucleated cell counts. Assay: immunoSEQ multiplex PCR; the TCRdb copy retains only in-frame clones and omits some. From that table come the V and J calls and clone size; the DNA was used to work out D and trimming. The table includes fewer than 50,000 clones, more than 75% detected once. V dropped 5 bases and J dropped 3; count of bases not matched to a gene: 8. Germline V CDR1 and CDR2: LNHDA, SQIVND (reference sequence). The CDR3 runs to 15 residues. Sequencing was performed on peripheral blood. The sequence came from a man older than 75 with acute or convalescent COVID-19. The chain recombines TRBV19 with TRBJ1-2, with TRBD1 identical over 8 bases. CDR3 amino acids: CASSSRQGKYYGYTF. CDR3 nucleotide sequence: TGTGCCAGTAGTTCCCGACAGGGGAAGTACTATGGCTACACCTTC.